This TCR beta chain was obtained from a study of tumor-infiltrating lymphocytes in primary liver carcinoma. The researchers obtained blood RNA from unsorted whole blood and also extracted germline DNA. Among the patients, all had chronic HBV infection and none had been treated. Prior to surgery, about 4 milliliters of peripheral blood were drawn. Details on this clonotype: Mismatch with germline at one junction end may stem from a read error.

With a constant-region primer, TCR beta cDNA was made from approximately 500 ng of total RNA. Slightly modified ARM-PCR served as the procedure for the TCR beta libraries. These libraries came from three rounds of nested multiplex PCR. TCRdb re-called the multiplex PCR reads with MiXCR, one entry per CDR3 protein. The data hold some 190,000 distinct CDR3 sequences, with about 60% observed a single time. Sequenced: peripheral blood. The receptor's source is a man aged 35 to 55 with primary liver carcinoma and hepatitis B virus infection.

The DNA of the CDR3 is TGTGCCAGTAGTTTACCCCCGTCTTGCGATGAGCAGTTCTTC. This sequence encodes CASSLPPSCDEQFF. V is TRBV12-3 or TRBV12-4 and J is TRBJ2-1; D unclear. This CDR3 region has 14 residues.